What follows is one T cell receptor (beta chain) and its context. PCR was performed using 60 Vbeta and 13 Jbeta primers. TCRdb's table, derived via immunoSEQ multiplex PCR, lists solely in-frame clones and lacks some. The table lists 120,000 or so clones, approximately 87% of them singletons. The CDR3 is made up of 14 amino acids. The germline V gene has CDR1 SGHRS and CDR2 YFSETQ. Between the trimmed V and J ends, which lost 0 bases and 3 bases, there was a span of 9 bases. This specimen belongs to a study of cytomegalovirus exposure and HLA in healthy donors. This clonotype originated in a man younger than 35 in good health and CMV-seropositive. The sequenced material came from PBMCs. V usage is TRBV5-1 and J usage is TRBJ1-1; maybe TRBD1 (6 bases). CDR3 sequence: CASSLDHRDTEAFF. In DNA form, the CDR3 reads TGCGCCAGCAGCTTGGACCACAGGGACACTGAAGCTTTCTTT.